These T cell receptor beta chains were read from a single sample in a study of CD8+CD57+ T cells in acquired aplastic anemia. TCRdb recomputed calls from the reads with MiXCR, one row per CDR3 protein. The repertoire holds under 200,000 distinct CDR3 sequences, 45% to 55% seen once, with approximately 2.8% in the top ten. Sample: sorted CD4+, CD8+, or CD8+CD57+ T cells (not recorded which) from PBMCs. Receptors originate from a human donor with aplastic anemia. CDR3s include the opening cysteine and the closing phenylalanine or tryptophan. D genes are given only for firm matches. Only some rows state a clone size, as once, few, many or a class for expanded clones.

v_gene	j_gene	abundance	d_gene	CDR3aa	CDR3nt
TRBV5-1	TRBJ1-2	many	NA	CASSFLGTEPYGYTF	TGCGCCAGCAGCTTCCTTGGGACGGAGCCCTATGGCTACACCTTC
TRBV5-8	TRBJ2-1	many	TRBD2	CASSTSGSMNEQFF	TGTGCCAGCAGCACTAGCGGGAGTATGAATGAGCAGTTCTTC
TRBV3-1	TRBJ2-1	few	TRBD2	CASSLAGGLSYNEQFF	TGTGCCAGCAGCCTAGCGGGAGGTTTATCCTACAATGAGCAGTTCTTC
TRBV5-5	TRBJ2-7	NA	NA	CASSLGWSGVVEQYF	TGTGCCAGCAGCTTGGGGTGGTCCGGTGTGGTTGAGCAGTACTTC
TRBV2	TRBJ2-1	many	TRBD2	CASSYRSGRDGVEQFF	TGTGCCAGCAGCTACCGAAGCGGGAGGGATGGGGTTGAGCAGTTCTTC
TRBV15	TRBJ2-2	few	NA	CATRIRQSTGELFF	TGTGCCACCAGAATCCGACAGTCCACCGGGGAGCTGTTTTTT
TRBV12-3/TRBV12-4	TRBJ2-5	many	NA	CASSPPVAENQETQYF	TGTGCCAGCAGCCCACCGGTAGCGGAGAACCAAGAGACCCAGTACTTC
TRBV2	TRBJ1-6	NA	NA	CASSDGSRYNSPLHF	TGTGCCAGCAGTGATGGGAGTCGGTATAATTCACCCCTCCACTTT
TRBV7-6	TRBJ1-2	NA	TRBD1	CAVSGGQGADGYTF	TGTGCCGTCTCTGGGGGACAGGGGGCTGATGGCTACACCTTC
TRBV5-8	TRBJ2-5	many	NA	CASSPPGTRETQYF	TGTGCCAGCAGCCCCCCGGGGACACGGGAGACCCAGTACTTC
TRBV6-1	TRBJ2-1	NA	TRBD2	CASARLAGEGYNEQFF	TGTGCCAGCGCCCGGTTGGCGGGAGAAGGCTACAATGAGCAGTTCTTC
TRBV14	TRBJ1-1	NA	NA	CASSQDHGRLFTEAFF	TGTGCCAGCAGCCAAGATCACGGCAGGCTATTCACTGAAGCTTTCTTT
TRBV29-1	TRBJ2-7	many	NA	CSVEGPGQGQYF	TGCAGCGTTGAAGGTCCGGGGCAGGGGCAGTACTTC
TRBV7-8	TRBJ2-5	NA	NA	CASAISQGWRETQYF	TGTGCCAGCGCCATATCACAGGGATGGAGGGAGACCCAGTACTTC
TRBV20-1	TRBJ2-7	NA	NA	CSASYPLQGGRSNEQYF	TGCAGTGCCAGCTACCCCTTGCAGGGGGGGCGGTCCAACGAGCAGTACTTC
TRBV20-1	TRBJ2-7	NA	NA	CSAQVVEQYF	TGCAGTGCTCAGGTGGTCGAGCAGTACTTC
TRBV10-1	TRBJ1-4	NA	NA	CASSANRIPNGKLFF	TGCGCCAGCAGTGCCAACAGGATACCTAATGGAAAACTGTTTTTT
TRBV9	TRBJ2-7	NA	TRBD1	CASSAADTGGEQYF	TGTGCCAGCAGCGCGGCCGATACAGGGGGCGAGCAGTACTTC
TRBV7-8	TRBJ1-4	many	NA	CASSYKDEKLFF	TGTGCCAGCAGCTACAAAGATGAAAAACTGTTTTTT
TRBV7-3	TRBJ1-2	NA	TRBD1	CASSFLDRGGGYTF	TGTGCCAGCAGCTTCCTGGACAGGGGTGGAGGCTACACCTTC
TRBV11-2	TRBJ2-1	NA	TRBD2	CASSSSLAGGNEQFF	TGTGCCAGCAGCTCGTCACTAGCGGGAGGAAATGAGCAGTTCTTC
TRBV24-1	TRBJ2-5	NA	TRBD2	CATSGTSGIGTQYF	TGTGCCACCAGTGGGACTAGCGGGATCGGGACCCAGTACTTC
TRBV12-3/TRBV12-4	TRBJ2-7	NA	NA	CASSLTQDRAYEQYF	TGTGCCAGCAGCCTAACCCAGGACAGAGCCTACGAGCAGTACTTC
TRBV29-1	TRBJ1-2	NA	NA	CSVEGGTLRGYGYTF	TGCAGCGTTGAAGGCGGGACGCTAAGGGGGTATGGCTACACCTTC
TRBV5-1	TRBJ1-1	many	TRBD1	CASSRSTGVDTEAFF	TGCGCCAGCAGCAGGTCGACAGGGGTCGACACTGAAGCTTTCTTT
TRBV7-2	TRBJ2-5	many	NA	CASSQQETQYF	TGCGCCAGCAGCCAACAAGAGACCCAGTACTTC
TRBV27	TRBJ2-7	NA	NA	CASSSGLKPYEQYF	TGTGCCAGCAGTTCAGGGCTGAAGCCCTACGAGCAGTACTTC
TRBV7-9	TRBJ1-1	few	NA	CASLRGWTEAFF	TGTGCCAGCCTACGGGGATGGACTGAAGCTTTCTTT
TRBV29-1	TRBJ2-2	NA	TRBD2	CSVETSGSWAGELFF	TGCAGCGTTGAGACTAGCGGGAGCTGGGCCGGGGAGCTGTTTTTT
TRBV28	TRBJ2-7	many	TRBD2	CASSLLAGEQYF	TGTGCCAGCAGTCTCCTAGCGGGGGAGCAGTACTTC
TRBV7-6	TRBJ2-7	NA	NA	CASEGRPSSYEQYF	TGTGCCTCCGAGGGGAGGCCTTCCTCCTACGAGCAGTACTTC
TRBV15	TRBJ2-1	few	NA	CATFPWGQQFF	TGTGCCACCTTCCCCTGGGGACAGCAGTTCTTC